This entry concerns a single TCR beta chain. No antigen is known for it. This specimen comes from a study of cytomegalovirus exposure and HLA in healthy donors. The study's findings and limits: High specificity and sensitivity for cytomegalovirus status were reported for the classifier. The authors reported that TCR beta sequences could predict HLA-A and HLA-B alleles. These predictions were accurate for most subjects in the first cohort.

Healthy bone marrow donors made up the donors. At sampling all donors were nominally healthy, likely with unrecorded immune exposures. PCR amplification relied on 60 Vbeta primers (plus 13 Jbeta primers). This table comes from immunoSEQ multiplex PCR, and its TCRdb copy is limited to in-frame clones, with some not included. The sample gives 150,000 to 200,000 clones, about 76% of which show up once; 2.6% is in the top ten. The CDR3 runs to 14 residues. The material sequenced was PBMCs. This chain uses TRBV21-1 with TRBJ2-7; the listed D gene, TRBD2, was not tested against the DNA. TRBV21-1 is a known pseudogene. This TCR derives from a woman between 40 and 50 years old in good health and CMV-seropositive. The CDR3 loop reads CASIRLAALGEQYF. CDR3 DNA: TGTGCCAGCATCAGACTAGCGGCCCTCGGCGAGCAGTACTTC.